This T cell receptor beta chain derives from a study of blood T cell repertoires in COVID-19. Study-level background: From the United States, Italy and Spain came samples of acute and convalescent COVID-19. Sources were T cells, B-cell-depleted T cells, or PBMCs; the material itself was cDNA or gDNA.

Trimming removed 3 bases from V and 4 bases from J; junction bases left unmatched: 7. Germline V gives CDR1 MGHRA, CDR2 YSYEKL. The CDR3 length is 15 residues. Original processing methods: Reference gene primer amplification in the assay estimated nucleated cell counts. Sequencing was performed with immunoSEQ multiplex PCR; in TCRdb, only in-frame clones are kept and a portion is missing. V, J and clone size derive from that table, while D and trimming were established from the DNA sequence. The table includes 65,000 to 90,000 clones, around four fifths detected once. This clone has only one observation.

The sequenced material came from peripheral blood. V and J are TRBV4-1 and TRBJ2-3; 7 bases are shared with TRBD2. This TCR was recovered from a man older than 75 with active or convalescent COVID-19. CDR3 sequence (DNA): TGCGCCAGCAGCCATGTGGGGAGGGTTGCAGATACGCAGTATTTT. Translated: CASSHVGRVADTQYF.